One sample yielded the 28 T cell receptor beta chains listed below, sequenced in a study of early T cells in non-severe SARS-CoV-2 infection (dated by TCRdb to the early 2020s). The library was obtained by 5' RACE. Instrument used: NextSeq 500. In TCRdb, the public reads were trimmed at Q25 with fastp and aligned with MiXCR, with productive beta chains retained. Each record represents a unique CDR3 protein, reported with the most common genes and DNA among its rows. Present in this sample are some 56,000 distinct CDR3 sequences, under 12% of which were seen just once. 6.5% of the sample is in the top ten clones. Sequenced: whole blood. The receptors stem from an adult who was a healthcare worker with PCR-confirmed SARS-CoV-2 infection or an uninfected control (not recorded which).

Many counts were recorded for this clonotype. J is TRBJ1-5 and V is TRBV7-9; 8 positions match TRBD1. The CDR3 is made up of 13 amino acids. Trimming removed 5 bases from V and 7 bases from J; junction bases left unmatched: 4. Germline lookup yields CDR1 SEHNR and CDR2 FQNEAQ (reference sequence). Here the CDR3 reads CASSPRGRQPQHF. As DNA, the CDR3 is TGTGCCAGCAGCCCCAGGGGGCGGCAGCCCCAGCATTTT.

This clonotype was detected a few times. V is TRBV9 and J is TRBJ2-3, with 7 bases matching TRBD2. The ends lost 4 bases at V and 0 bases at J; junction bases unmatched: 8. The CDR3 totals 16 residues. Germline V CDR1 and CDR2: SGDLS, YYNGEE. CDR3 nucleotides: TGTGCCAGCAGCCCGGGCGGGAGTGGGAGCACAGATACGCAGTATTTT. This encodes CASSPGGSGSTDTQYF.

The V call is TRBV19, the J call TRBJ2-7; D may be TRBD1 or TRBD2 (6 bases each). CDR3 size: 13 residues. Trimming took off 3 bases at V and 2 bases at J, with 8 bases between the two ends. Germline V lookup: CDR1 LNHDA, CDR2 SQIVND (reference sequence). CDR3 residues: CASSMRGAYEQYF. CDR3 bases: TGTGCCAGTAGTATGAGGGGGGCCTACGAGCAGTACTTC.

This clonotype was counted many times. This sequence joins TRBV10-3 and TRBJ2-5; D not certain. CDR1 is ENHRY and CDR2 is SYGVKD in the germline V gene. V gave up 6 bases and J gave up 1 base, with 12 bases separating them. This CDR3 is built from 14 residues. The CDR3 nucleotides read TGTGCCATCAGGGACCCAGCTATCCAAGAGACCCAGTACTTC. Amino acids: CAIRDPAIQETQYF.

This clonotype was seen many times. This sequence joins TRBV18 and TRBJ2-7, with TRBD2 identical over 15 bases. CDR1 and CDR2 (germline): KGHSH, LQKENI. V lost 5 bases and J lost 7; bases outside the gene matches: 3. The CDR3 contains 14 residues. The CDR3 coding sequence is TGTGCCAGCTCAGGACTAGCGGGAGGGCATGAGCAGTACTTC. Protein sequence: CASSGLAGGHEQYF.

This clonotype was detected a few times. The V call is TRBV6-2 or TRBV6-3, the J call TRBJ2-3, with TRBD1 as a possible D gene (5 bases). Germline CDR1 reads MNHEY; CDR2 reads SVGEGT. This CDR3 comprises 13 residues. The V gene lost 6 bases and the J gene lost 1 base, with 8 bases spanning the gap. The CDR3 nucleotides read TGTGCCAGCAGGTTAGGGGGCACAGATACGCAGTATTTT. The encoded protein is CASRLGGTDTQYF.

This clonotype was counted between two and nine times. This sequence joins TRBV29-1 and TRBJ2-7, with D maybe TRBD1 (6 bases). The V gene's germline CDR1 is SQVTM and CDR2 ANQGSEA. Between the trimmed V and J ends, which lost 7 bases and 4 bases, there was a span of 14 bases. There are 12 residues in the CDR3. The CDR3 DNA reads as TGCAGCGCCCAGGGGAGCCATTACGAGCAGTACTTC. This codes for CSAQGSHYEQYF.

Here the CDR3 reads CASSVGTDTRGVYNEQFF. The CDR3, as DNA: TGTGCCAGCAGCGTAGGGACAGATACCCGAGGCGTTTACAATGAGCAGTTCTTC. The V and J genes are TRBV9 and TRBJ2-1, with a possible D match to TRBD1 (6 bases). The CDR3 sequence is 18 residues long. V was clipped by 0 bases and J by 4 bases, with 20 bases between them. The germline V gene encodes CDR1 SGDLS and CDR2 YYNGEE. Complete variable domain (other parts from reference TRBV9 and TRBJ2-1): DSGVTQTPKHLITATGQRVTLRCSPRSGDLSVYWYQQSLDQGLQFLIQYYNGEERAKGNILERFSAQQFPDLHSELNLSSLELGDSALYFCASSVGTDTRGVYNEQFFGPGTRLTVL.

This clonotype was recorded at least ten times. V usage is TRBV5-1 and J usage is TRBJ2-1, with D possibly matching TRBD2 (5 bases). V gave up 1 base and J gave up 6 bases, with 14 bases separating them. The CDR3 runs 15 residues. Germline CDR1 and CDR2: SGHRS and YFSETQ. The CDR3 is CASSLLPSYGNEQFF. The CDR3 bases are TGCGCCAGCAGCTTGTTACCTAGCTATGGCAATGAGCAGTTCTTC.

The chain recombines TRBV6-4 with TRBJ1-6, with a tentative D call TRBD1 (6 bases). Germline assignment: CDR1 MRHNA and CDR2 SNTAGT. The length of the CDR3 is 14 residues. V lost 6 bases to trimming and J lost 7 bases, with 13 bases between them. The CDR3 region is CASRRSGTNSPLHF. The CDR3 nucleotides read TGTGCCAGCAGGCGGTCAGGGACAAATTCACCCCTCCACTTT.

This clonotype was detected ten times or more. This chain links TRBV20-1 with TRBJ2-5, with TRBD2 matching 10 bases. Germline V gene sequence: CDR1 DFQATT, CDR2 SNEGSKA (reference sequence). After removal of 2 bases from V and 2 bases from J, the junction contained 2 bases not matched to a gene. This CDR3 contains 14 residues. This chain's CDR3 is CSARNSGRQETQYF. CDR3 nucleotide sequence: TGCAGTGCTAGAAATAGCGGGAGGCAAGAGACCCAGTACTTC.

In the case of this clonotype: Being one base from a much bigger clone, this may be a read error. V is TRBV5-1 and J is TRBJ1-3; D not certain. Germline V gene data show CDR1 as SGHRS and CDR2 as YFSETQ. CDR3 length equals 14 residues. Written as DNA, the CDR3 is TGCGCCAGCAGCAGGAGCGAATCTGGAAACACCATACATTTT. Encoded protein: CASSRSESGNTIHF. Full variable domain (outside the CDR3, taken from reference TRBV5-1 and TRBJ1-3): KAGVTQTPRYLIKTRGQQVTLSCSPISGHRSVSWYQQTPGQGLQFLFEYFSETQRNKGNFPGRFSGRQFSNSRSEMNVSTLELGDSALYLCASSRSESGNTIHFGEGSWLTVV.

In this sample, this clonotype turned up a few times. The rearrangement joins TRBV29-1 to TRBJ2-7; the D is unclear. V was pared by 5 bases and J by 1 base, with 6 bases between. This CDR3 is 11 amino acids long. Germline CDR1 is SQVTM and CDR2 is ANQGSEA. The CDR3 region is CSVRRSYEQYF. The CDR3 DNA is TGCAGCGTTCGGCGTTCCTACGAGCAGTACTTC.

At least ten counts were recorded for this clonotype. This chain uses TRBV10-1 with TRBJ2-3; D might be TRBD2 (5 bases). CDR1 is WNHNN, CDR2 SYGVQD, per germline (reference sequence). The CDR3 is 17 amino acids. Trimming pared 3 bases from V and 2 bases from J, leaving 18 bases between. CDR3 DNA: TGCGCCAGCAGTGACTCTCCCCCGGGGAGTTCCACAGATACGCAGTATTTT. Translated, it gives CASSDSPPGSSTDTQYF.

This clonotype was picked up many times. CDR3 DNA sequence: TGTGCCAGCAGCCAAGACATCACAGGGAGGCAGTATTTT. Translated, it gives CASSQDITGRQYF. The chain has TRBV3-1 and TRBJ2-3, with D possibly TRBD1 on 6 matching bases. The CDR3 totals 13 residues. Trimming took 0 bases from V and 11 from J, leaving 12 bases between them. The germline CDR1 and CDR2 sequences are LGHDT and YNNKEL (reference sequence).

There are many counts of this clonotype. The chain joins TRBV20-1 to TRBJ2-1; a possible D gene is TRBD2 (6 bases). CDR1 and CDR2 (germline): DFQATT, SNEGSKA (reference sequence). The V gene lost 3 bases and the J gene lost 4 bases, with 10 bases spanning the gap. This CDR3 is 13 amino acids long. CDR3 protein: CSASRGGYNEQFF. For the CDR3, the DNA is TGCAGTGCTAGCCGTGGGGGGTACAATGAGCAGTTCTTC.

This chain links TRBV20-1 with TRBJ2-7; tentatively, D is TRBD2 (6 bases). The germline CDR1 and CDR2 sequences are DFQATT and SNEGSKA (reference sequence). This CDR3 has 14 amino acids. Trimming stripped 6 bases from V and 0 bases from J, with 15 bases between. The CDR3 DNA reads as TGCAGTGCCGTACGGGACTGGCCCTCCTACGAGCAGTACTTC. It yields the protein CSAVRDWPSYEQYF.

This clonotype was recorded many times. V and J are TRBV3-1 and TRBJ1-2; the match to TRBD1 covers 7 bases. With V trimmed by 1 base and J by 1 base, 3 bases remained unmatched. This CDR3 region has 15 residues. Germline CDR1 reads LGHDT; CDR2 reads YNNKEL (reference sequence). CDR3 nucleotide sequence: TGTGCCAGCAGCCAAGGGACAGGATATAACTATGGCTACACCTTC. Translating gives CASSQGTGYNYGYTF.

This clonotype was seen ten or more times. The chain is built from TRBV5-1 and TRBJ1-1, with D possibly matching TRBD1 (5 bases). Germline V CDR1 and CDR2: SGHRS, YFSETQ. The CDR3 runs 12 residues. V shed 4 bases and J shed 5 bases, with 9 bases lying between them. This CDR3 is CASSQGGTEAFF. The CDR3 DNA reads TGCGCCAGCAGCCAGGGAGGGACTGAAGCTTTCTTT. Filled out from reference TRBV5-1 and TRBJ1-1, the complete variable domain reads KAGVTQTPRYLIKTRGQQVTLSCSPISGHRSVSWYQQTPGQGLQFLFEYFSETQRNKGNFPGRFSGRQFSNSRSEMNVSTLELGDSALYLCASSQGGTEAFFGQGTRLTVV.

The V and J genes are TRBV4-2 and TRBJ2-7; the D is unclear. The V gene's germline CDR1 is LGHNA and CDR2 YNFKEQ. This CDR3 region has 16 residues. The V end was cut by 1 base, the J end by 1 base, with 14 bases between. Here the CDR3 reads CASSQAHAGKSYEQYF. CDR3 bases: TGTGCCAGCAGCCAAGCCCATGCAGGCAAGTCCTACGAGCAGTACTTC.

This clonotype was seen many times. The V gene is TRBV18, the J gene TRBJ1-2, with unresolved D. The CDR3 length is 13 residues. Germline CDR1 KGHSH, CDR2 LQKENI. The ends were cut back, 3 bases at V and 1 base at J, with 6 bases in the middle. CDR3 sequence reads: CASSPSDNYGYTF. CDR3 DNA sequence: TGTGCCAGCTCACCGAGCGATAACTATGGCTACACCTTC.

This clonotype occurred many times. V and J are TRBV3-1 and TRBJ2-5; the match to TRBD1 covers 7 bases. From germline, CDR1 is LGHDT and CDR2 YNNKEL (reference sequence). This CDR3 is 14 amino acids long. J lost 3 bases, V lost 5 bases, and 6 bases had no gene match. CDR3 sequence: CASSSDRRKETQYF. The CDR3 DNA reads TGTGCCAGCAGCTCGGACAGGCGCAAAGAGACCCAGTACTTC.

In DNA, the CDR3 is TGTGCCAGCATCCAATTCCGGGAAGCTTTCTTT. Encoded protein: CASIQFREAFF. The rearrangement joins TRBV27 to TRBJ1-1; D uncertain. Trimming left V 7 bases short and J 8 bases short, with 11 bases between. The length of the CDR3 is 11 residues. The germline V gene has CDR1 MNHEY and CDR2 SMNVEV (reference sequence).

CDR3 in DNA: TGTGCCAGCACTAGGGCCCCCCTAGCGGGAATATTCAATGAGCAGTTCTTC. Its protein product is CASTRAPLAGIFNEQFF. The chain is built from TRBV6-2 or TRBV6-3 and TRBJ2-1; 9 bases fit TRBD2. The CDR3 consists of 17 residues. V was clipped by 7 bases and J by 6 bases; unmatched bases: 16. In germline, CDR1 is MNHEY, CDR2 SVGEGT.

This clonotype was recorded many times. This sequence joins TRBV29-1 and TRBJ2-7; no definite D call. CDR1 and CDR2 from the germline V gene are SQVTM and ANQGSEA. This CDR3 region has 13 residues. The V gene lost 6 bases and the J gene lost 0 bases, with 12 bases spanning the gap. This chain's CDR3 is CSVELTYSYEQYF. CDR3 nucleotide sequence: TGCAGCGTCGAGCTAACCTACTCCTACGAGCAGTACTTC.

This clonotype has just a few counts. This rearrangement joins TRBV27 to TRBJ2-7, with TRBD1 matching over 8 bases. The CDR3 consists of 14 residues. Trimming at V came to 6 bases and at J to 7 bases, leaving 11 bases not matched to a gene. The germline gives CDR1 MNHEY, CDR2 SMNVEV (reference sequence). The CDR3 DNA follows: TGTGCCAGCAGGGCCGGGACAGGCCGGGGGGAGCAGTACTTC. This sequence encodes CASRAGTGRGEQYF.

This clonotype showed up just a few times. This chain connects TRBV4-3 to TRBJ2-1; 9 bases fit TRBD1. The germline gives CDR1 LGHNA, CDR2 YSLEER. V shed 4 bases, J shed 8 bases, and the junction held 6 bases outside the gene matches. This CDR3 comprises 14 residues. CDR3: CASSPTTGGDEQFF. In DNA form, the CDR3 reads TGCGCCAGCAGCCCGACCACAGGGGGCGATGAGCAGTTCTTC.

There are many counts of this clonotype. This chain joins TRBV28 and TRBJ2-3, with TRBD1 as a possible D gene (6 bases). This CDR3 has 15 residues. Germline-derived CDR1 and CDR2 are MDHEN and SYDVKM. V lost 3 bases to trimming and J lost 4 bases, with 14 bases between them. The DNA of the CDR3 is TGTGCCAGCAGTTTCTACCAGGGGCGACCAGATACGCAGTATTTT. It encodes CASSFYQGRPDTQYF. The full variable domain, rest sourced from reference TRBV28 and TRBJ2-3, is DVKVTQSSRYLVKRTGEKVFLECVQDMDHENMFWYRQDPGLGLRLIYFSYDVKMKEKGDIPEGYSVSREKKERFSLILESASTNQTSMYLCASSFYQGRPDTQYFGPGTRLTVL.